The T cell receptor beta chain described here comes from a study of cytomegalovirus exposure and HLA in healthy donors. Generated by immunoSEQ multiplex PCR, the TCRdb table keeps only in-frame clones and is missing some. The sample includes 160,000 or so clones, roughly 84% of them seen just once. The length of the CDR3 is 15 residues. Germline lookup yields CDR1 MRHNA and CDR2 SNTAGT. J gave up 2 bases and V 6 bases, and 7 bases lay outside the gene matches. Sequenced: PBMCs. The V gene is TRBV6-4, the J gene TRBJ1-2; 9 nucleotides line up with TRBD1. This TCR was recovered from a man aged 25 to 45 in good health and CMV-seropositive. The chain's CDR3 is CASRIQQGANYGYTF. The CDR3 nucleotides read TGTGCCAGCAGAATACAACAGGGGGCCAACTATGGCTACACCTTC.